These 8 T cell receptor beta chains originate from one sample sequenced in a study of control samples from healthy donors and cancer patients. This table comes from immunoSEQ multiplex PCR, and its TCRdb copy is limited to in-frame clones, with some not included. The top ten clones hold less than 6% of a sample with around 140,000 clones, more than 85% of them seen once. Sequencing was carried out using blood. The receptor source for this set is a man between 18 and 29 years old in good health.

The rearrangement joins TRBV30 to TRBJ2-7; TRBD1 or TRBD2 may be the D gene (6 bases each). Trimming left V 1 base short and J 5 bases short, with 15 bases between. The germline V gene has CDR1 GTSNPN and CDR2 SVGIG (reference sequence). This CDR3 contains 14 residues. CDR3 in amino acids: CAWSAARGENEQYF. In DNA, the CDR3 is TGTGCCTGGAGTGCCGCAAGGGGGGAGAACGAGCAGTACTTC.

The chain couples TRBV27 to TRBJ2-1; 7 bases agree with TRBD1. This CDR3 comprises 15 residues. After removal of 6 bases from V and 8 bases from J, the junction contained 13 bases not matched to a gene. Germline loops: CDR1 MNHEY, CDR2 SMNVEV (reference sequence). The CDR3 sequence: CASSDRADREDEQFF. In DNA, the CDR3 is TGTGCCAGCAGCGACAGGGCTGATCGGGAAGATGAGCAGTTCTTC.

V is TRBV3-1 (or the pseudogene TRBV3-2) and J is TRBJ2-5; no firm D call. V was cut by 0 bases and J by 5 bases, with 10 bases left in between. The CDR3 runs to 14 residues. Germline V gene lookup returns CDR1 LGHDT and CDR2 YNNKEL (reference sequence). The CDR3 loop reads CASSQDAARETQYF. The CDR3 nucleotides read TGTGCCAGCAGCCAAGATGCTGCACGGGAGACCCAGTACTTC.

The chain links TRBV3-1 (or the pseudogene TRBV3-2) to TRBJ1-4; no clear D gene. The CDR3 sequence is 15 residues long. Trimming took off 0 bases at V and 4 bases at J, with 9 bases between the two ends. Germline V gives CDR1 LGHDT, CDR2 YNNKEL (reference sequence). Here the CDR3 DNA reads TGTGCCAGCAGCCAAGATATCGGTTATAATGAAAAACTGTTTTTT. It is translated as CASSQDIGYNEKLFF.

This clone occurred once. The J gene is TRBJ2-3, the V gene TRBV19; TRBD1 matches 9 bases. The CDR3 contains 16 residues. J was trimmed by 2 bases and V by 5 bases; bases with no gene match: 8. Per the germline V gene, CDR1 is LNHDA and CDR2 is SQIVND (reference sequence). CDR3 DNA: TGTGCCAGTAGTCTAGGACAGGGGTCTTACACAGATACGCAGTATTTT. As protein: CASSLGQGSYTDTQYF. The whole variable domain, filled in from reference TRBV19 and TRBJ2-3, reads DGGITQSPKYLFRKEGQNVTLSCEQNLNHDAMYWYRQDPGQGLRLIYYSQIVNDFQKGDIAEGYSVSREKKESFPLTVTSAQKNPTAFYLCASSLGQGSYTDTQYFGPGTRLTVL.

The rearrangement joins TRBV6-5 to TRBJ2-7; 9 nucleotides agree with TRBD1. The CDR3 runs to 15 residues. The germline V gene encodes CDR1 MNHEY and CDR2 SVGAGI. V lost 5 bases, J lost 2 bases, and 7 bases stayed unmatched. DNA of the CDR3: TGTGCCAGCAGTAGCTCGGGACAGGGTACCTACGAGCAGTACTTC. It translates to CASSSSGQGTYEQYF.

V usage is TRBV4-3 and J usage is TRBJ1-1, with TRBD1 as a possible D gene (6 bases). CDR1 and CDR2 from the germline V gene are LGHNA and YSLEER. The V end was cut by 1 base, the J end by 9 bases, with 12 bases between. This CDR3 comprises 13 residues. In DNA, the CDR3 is TGCGCCAGCAGCCAAGGGACAGCCCTCCAAGCTTTCTTT. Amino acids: CASSQGTALQAFF.

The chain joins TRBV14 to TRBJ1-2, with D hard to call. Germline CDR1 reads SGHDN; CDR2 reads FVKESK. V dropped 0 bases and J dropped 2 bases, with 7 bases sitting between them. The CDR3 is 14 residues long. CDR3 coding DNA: TGTGCCAGCAGCCAAGAACGAGGAAACTATGGCTACACCTTC. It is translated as CASSQERGNYGYTF.